The 30 T cell receptor beta chains below were found in one sample sequenced in a study of cytomegalovirus exposure and HLA in healthy donors. In the PCR, 60 Vbeta and 13 Jbeta primers were used. The repertoire was sequenced with immunoSEQ multiplex PCR; TCRdb's copy has only in-frame clones and lacks some. This table holds some 150,000 clones, less than 85% found once. Sequenced material: PBMCs. The receptors originated from a male donor in good health and CMV-seronegative.

The J gene is TRBJ1-5, the V gene TRBV10-3; the match to TRBD1 covers 10 bases. The V gene's germline CDR1 is ENHRY and CDR2 SYGVKD. V was clipped by 3 bases and J by 6 bases; unmatched bases: 8. The CDR3 has 16 residues. Here the CDR3 reads CAISEEGQGLAQPQHF. As DNA, the CDR3 is TGTGCCATCAGTGAAGAGGGACAGGGGCTTGCTCAGCCCCAGCATTTT.

The chain links TRBV25-1 to TRBJ2-3, with D maybe TRBD2 (6 bases). Germline CDR1 MGHDK, CDR2 SYGVNS. The CDR3 loop spans 13 amino acids. V was clipped by 6 bases and J by 5 bases, with 12 bases between them. The DNA for the CDR3 is TGTGCCAGCAGGGGGGGAGTGGTAGATACGCAGTATTTT. Amino acids: CASRGGVVDTQYF.

The chain has TRBV25-1 and TRBJ1-3, with 10 bases fitting TRBD1. The J segment lost 2 bases and the V segment lost 1 base, leaving 5 bases of the junction unmatched. The V gene's germline CDR1 is MGHDK and CDR2 SYGVNS. There are 17 residues in the CDR3. CDR3 nucleotides: TGTGCCAGCAGTGAATGGGGGGGGACAGGGGCTGGAAACACCATATATTTT. Its protein product is CASSEWGGTGAGNTIYF.

A single count supports this clone. The chain is built from TRBV7-7 and TRBJ2-5, with D maybe TRBD2 (7 bases). The CDR3 is made up of 18 amino acids. Trimming pared 2 bases from V and 4 bases from J, leaving 23 bases between. Germline V gives CDR1 SSHAT, CDR2 FNYEAQ (reference sequence). The CDR3 sequence: CASSLLPQGRGRGETQYF. CDR3 coding DNA: TGTGCCAGCAGCTTATTACCCCAGGGGAGGGGAAGGGGAGAGACCCAGTACTTC.

V gene TRBV5-4 combines with J gene TRBJ2-5, with D perhaps TRBD1 (6 bases). There are 14 residues in the CDR3. V was clipped by 0 bases and J by 5 bases, with 11 bases between them. From germline, CDR1 is SGHNT and CDR2 YYREEE (reference sequence). CDR3 region: CASSLDQGPETQYF. In DNA form, the CDR3 reads TGTGCCAGCAGCTTGGACCAGGGGCCGGAGACCCAGTACTTC.

The chain uses TRBV27 and TRBJ1-2, with a weak D call TRBD1 (5 bases). The germline CDR1 and CDR2 sequences are MNHEY and SMNVEV (reference sequence). CDR3 length: 12 residues. The germline V and J ends were trimmed by 6 bases and 8 bases, with 13 bases remaining between them. The CDR3: CASRLQRGGYTF. CDR3 bases: TGTGCCAGCAGACTGCAACGGGGGGGCTACACCTTC.

This chain uses TRBV12-5 with TRBJ1-3; D uncertain. CDR3 length: 16 residues. With 6 bases removed from V and 0 bases from J, the gap between germline ends came to 15 bases. CDR1 is LGHNT, CDR2 FRNRAP, per germline. The CDR3 DNA is TGTGCTAGTGGCGTCGTCCCGGGGAGCTCTGGAAACACCATATATTTT. This translates into CASGVVPGSSGNTIYF.

The genes are TRBV5-4 and TRBJ1-2, with 8 bases lining up with TRBD1. V lost 2 bases, J lost 7 bases, and 13 bases stayed unmatched. CDR1 and CDR2 (germline): SGHNT, YYREEE (reference sequence). The length of the CDR3 is 16 residues. CDR3 coding DNA: TGTGCCAGCAGCTTAGGCTGGACAGGGAGGGGCCCTGGCTACACCTTC. It codes for CASSLGWTGRGPGYTF.

This clone was detected only a few times. The chain joins TRBV18 to TRBJ2-3; D is possibly TRBD2 (5 bases). This CDR3 contains 16 residues. CDR1 and CDR2 from the germline V gene are KGHSH and LQKENI. V lost 3 bases and J 6 bases, leaving 19 bases between the germline ends. The CDR3 bases are TGTGCCAGCTCACCGGGTTGGAGCGGTTCCTCCGATACGCAGTATTTT. Translation gives CASSPGWSGSSDTQYF.

The chain links TRBV9 to TRBJ1-1, with 7 positions matching TRBD1. Trimming removed 0 bases from V and 1 base from J; junction bases left unmatched: 9. Germline V lookup: CDR1 SGDLS, CDR2 YYNGEE. The CDR3 runs to 17 residues. The CDR3 protein is CASSVGSTGASNTEAFF. CDR3 nucleotides: TGTGCCAGCAGCGTAGGATCCACAGGGGCCTCGAACACTGAAGCTTTCTTT.

The chain is built from TRBV28 and TRBJ2-7; 7 nucleotides line up with TRBD2. In germline, CDR1 is MDHEN, CDR2 SYDVKM. This CDR3 has 16 amino acids. The trim removed 6 bases at V and 6 bases at J, leaving 17 bases unmatched. In nucleotides, the CDR3 is TGTGCCAGCAGGGGAGGGGATTTTGGCGTCTCAGGCGAGCAGTACTTC. It codes for CASRGGDFGVSGEQYF.

CDR3 amino acids: CASRLDRATNEKLFF. The CDR3 bases are TGTGCCAGCAGACTGGACAGGGCAACTAATGAAAAACTGTTTTTT. The chain is built from TRBV5-6 and TRBJ1-4, with TRBD1 matching over 8 bases. The CDR3 is 15 residues long. Trimming took 5 bases from V and 0 from J; bases not matched to a gene: 3. Per germline, CDR1 SGHDT and CDR2 YYEEEE.

The chain recombines TRBV14 with TRBJ2-2; perhaps TRBD1 as D (6 bases). Trimming cost V 5 bases and J 6 bases, with 10 bases left between them. This CDR3 comprises 13 residues. CDR1 and CDR2 from the germline V gene are SGHDN and FVKESK. CDR3 coding DNA: TGTGCCAGCAGCTCACAGGGAGCCGGGGAGCTGTTTTTT. The encoded protein is CASSSQGAGELFF.

The V gene is TRBV7-8, the J gene TRBJ1-3; 7 bases match TRBD1. CDR3 length: 16 residues. CDR1 SGHVS and CDR2 FQNEAQ come from the germline V gene. The V gene end was trimmed by 5 bases and the J gene end by 0 bases; junction bases not matched to a gene: 7. The CDR3 sequence: CASSPRTGYSGNTIYF. The DNA of the CDR3 is TGTGCCAGCAGCCCTAGGACAGGATACTCTGGAAACACCATATATTTT.

This clone was detected a few times. The genes are TRBV4-3 and TRBJ1-1; D remains ambiguous. Germline CDR1 LGHNA, CDR2 YSLEER. The CDR3 has 14 amino acids. V lost 0 bases, J lost 2 bases, and 7 bases lay in between. CDR3 nucleotide sequence: TGCGCCAGCAGCCAAGACCCCTCCAACACTGAAGCTTTCTTT. It translates to CASSQDPSNTEAFF.

The chain employs TRBV6-1 and TRBJ2-2; 7 positions agree with TRBD1. Germline V lookup: CDR1 MNHNS, CDR2 SASEGT. V lost 5 bases and J lost 4; bases outside the gene matches: 7. The CDR3 is 15 amino acids. Here the CDR3 DNA reads TGTGCCAGCAGTCGACAGGGTATGATCACCGGGGAGCTGTTTTTT. Its protein product is CASSRQGMITGELFF.

This sequence joins TRBV6-1 and TRBJ2-7; 11 bases fit TRBD2. The ends lost 8 bases at V and 7 bases at J; junction bases unmatched: 10. The CDR3 is 14 amino acids. The V gene's germline CDR1 is MNHNS and CDR2 SASEGT. The DNA for the CDR3 is TGTGCCAGCCACACTAGCGGGAGCAACTTAGAGCAGTACTTC. It is translated as CASHTSGSNLEQYF.

V is TRBV7-6 and J is TRBJ1-1; perhaps TRBD1 as D (5 bases). The CDR3 length is 14 residues. The V end was cut by 3 bases, the J end by 2 bases, with 10 bases between. Per the germline V gene, CDR1 is SGHVS and CDR2 is FNYEAQ. CDR3 sequence reads: CASSLGGANTEAFF. CDR3 nucleotides: TGTGCCAGCAGCTTGGGAGGGGCCAACACTGAAGCTTTCTTT.

The chain employs TRBV5-1 and TRBJ2-5, with TRBD1 matching 9 bases. The CDR3 covers 15 residues. The V gene end was trimmed by 2 bases and the J gene end by 2 bases; junction bases not matched to a gene: 4. CDR1 and CDR2 from the germline V gene are SGHRS and YFSETQ. CDR3 sequence: CASSFGTGPQETQYF. The CDR3, as DNA: TGCGCCAGCAGCTTCGGGACAGGGCCTCAAGAGACCCAGTACTTC.

The rearrangement links TRBV6-1 to TRBJ1-4; TRBD1 matches at 7 bases. Trimming took 8 bases from V and 7 from J; bases not matched to a gene: 10. The CDR3 extends over 14 amino acids. The V gene's germline CDR1 is MNHNS and CDR2 SASEGT. The CDR3 spells CASQQTGSGEKLFF. Here the CDR3 DNA reads TGTGCCAGCCAACAGACAGGGTCGGGTGAAAAACTGTTTTTT.

A single count supports this clone. The CDR3 region has the DNA TGTGCCAGCAGTCCGAGTGGTACAGATACGCAGTATTTT. Encoded protein: CASSPSGTDTQYF. The chain has TRBV5-4 and TRBJ2-3; unclear D gene. Per the germline V gene, CDR1 is SGHNT and CDR2 is YYREEE (reference sequence). V dropped 5 bases and J dropped 3 bases, with 10 bases sitting between them. This CDR3 has 13 amino acids. Full variable domain (remainder filled in from reference TRBV5-4 and TRBJ2-3): ETGVTQSPTHLIKTRGQQVTLRCSSQSGHNTVSWYQQALGQGPQFIFQYYREEENGRGNFPPRFSGLQFPNYSSELNVNALELDDSALYLCASSPSGTDTQYFGPGTRLTVL.

The chain carries TRBV5-1 and TRBJ1-5, with 8 bases identical to TRBD1. Trimming cost V 4 bases and J 3 bases; bases outside gene matches: 6. The CDR3 loop spans 15 amino acids. Germline-derived CDR1 and CDR2 are SGHRS and YFSETQ. The CDR3 bases are TGCGCCAGCAGCCTTATGACAGGGGCCAATCAGCCCCAGCATTTT. This codes for CASSLMTGANQPQHF.

The chain is built from TRBV19 and TRBJ2-7; perhaps TRBD2 as D (6 bases). The CDR3 loop spans 14 amino acids. Trimming stripped 4 bases from V and 2 bases from J, with 12 bases between. CDR1 is LNHDA, CDR2 SQIVND, per germline (reference sequence). The CDR3 nucleotides are TGTGCCAGTAGTAAGGAGGGGAAAACCTACGAGCAGTACTTC. Its protein is CASSKEGKTYEQYF.

The chain employs TRBV29-1 and TRBJ1-3; TRBD1 matches 7 bases. This CDR3 spans 17 amino acids. The trim removed 7 bases at V and 4 bases at J, leaving 19 bases unmatched. Germline-derived CDR1 and CDR2 are SQVTM and ANQGSEA. The CDR3 loop reads CSALTFTGVGSGNTIYF. In DNA form, the CDR3 reads TGCAGCGCCCTAACCTTTACAGGGGTCGGTTCCGGAAACACCATATATTTT.

The chain joins TRBV29-1 to TRBJ1-5; the D gene is possibly TRBD1 (5 bases). V shed 6 bases and J shed 0 bases, with 15 bases lying between them. The CDR3 contains 15 residues. Germline V CDR1 and CDR2: SQVTM, ANQGSEA. CDR3 nucleotide sequence: TGCAGCGTCGGGTTCGAAGGGGCTAGCAATCAGCCCCAGCATTTT. Translated, it gives CSVGFEGASNQPQHF.

The chain is built from TRBV29-1 and TRBJ2-5, with a tentative D call TRBD2 (7 bases). The V gene's germline CDR1 is SQVTM and CDR2 ANQGSEA. The CDR3 consists of 14 residues. V dropped 2 bases and J dropped 5 bases, with 15 bases sitting between them. The CDR3 is CSVEMARGGETQYF. The CDR3 DNA reads as TGCAGCGTTGAAATGGCCAGGGGAGGGGAGACCCAGTACTTC.

CDR3 sequence reads: CASSHRGYEQYF. The CDR3 nucleotides read TGTGCCAGTAGCCACAGGGGCTACGAGCAGTACTTC. The V call is TRBV19, the J call TRBJ2-7; 7 bases match TRBD1. Germline V gives CDR1 LNHDA, CDR2 SQIVND (reference sequence). The trim removed 6 bases at V and 3 bases at J, leaving 2 bases unmatched. The CDR3 spans 12 residues.

The rearrangement links TRBV2 to TRBJ1-1; unclear D gene. CDR1 SNHLY and CDR2 FYNNEI come from the germline V gene. V was shortened by 4 bases and J by 0 bases, with 9 bases between the two germline ends. The CDR3 totals 14 residues. The DNA of the CDR3 is TGTGCCAGCAGTGTTTTAGATTTGAACACTGAAGCTTTCTTT. Translating it yields CASSVLDLNTEAFF.

The genes are TRBV4-1 and TRBJ1-5, with D possibly TRBD1 on 6 matching bases. This CDR3 region has 15 residues. Deletions cut 4 bases from V and 0 bases from J, with 10 bases between. CDR1 MGHRA and CDR2 YSYEKL come from the germline V gene. CDR3 bases: TGCGCCAGCAGCCCTTTACAGGGTAGCAATCAGCCCCAGCATTTT. Its protein product is CASSPLQGSNQPQHF.

The chain combines TRBV9 with TRBJ2-3; tentatively, D is TRBD1 (6 bases). The CDR3 totals 15 residues. Germline CDR1 and CDR2: SGDLS and YYNGEE. V was clipped by 0 bases and J by 2 bases, with 10 bases between them. CDR3 sequence (DNA): TGTGCCAGCAGCGTAGCGGCAGGGGACACAGATACGCAGTATTTT. The encoded protein is CASSVAAGDTDTQYF. The variable domain in full, with the rest retrieved from reference TRBV9 and TRBJ2-3, is DSGVTQTPKHLITATGQRVTLRCSPRSGDLSVYWYQQSLDQGLQFLIQYYNGEERAKGNILERFSAQQFPDLHSELNLSSLELGDSALYFCASSVAAGDTDTQYFGPGTRLTVL.